The 26 T cell receptor beta chains below come from one sample, sequenced in a study of shared clonotypes between healthy human individuals. Here immunoSEQ multiplex PCR was the method, and the copy in TCRdb shows in-frame clones only, minus some. The sample consists of about 79,000 clones, 60% to 65% of them appearing once. Material: memory CD8+ T cells sorted from blood. Subset here: CD45RO+ cells pooled with CCR7-negative TemRA cells. The receptors derive from a man between 25 and 39 years old in good health.

The rearrangement uses TRBV19 and TRBJ2-1; D is perhaps TRBD2 (5 bases). With 6 bases removed from V and 4 bases from J, the gap between germline ends came to 13 bases. Looked up from germline, CDR1 is LNHDA and CDR2 is SQIVND (reference sequence). The CDR3 totals 14 residues. The CDR3 region has the DNA TGTGCCAGTAGAAAGGACCGACTATACAATGAGCAGTTCTTC. The encoded protein is CASRKDRLYNEQFF.

This clone has at least ten counts. The chain has TRBV7-9 and TRBJ2-3; TRBD1 matches 10 bases. The V and J ends lost 4 bases and 2 bases, in that order; junction bases with no gene match: 3. There are 15 residues in the CDR3. Germline V gives CDR1 SEHNR, CDR2 FQNEAQ (reference sequence). CDR3 in amino acids: CASSSGTGDTDTQYF. For the CDR3, the DNA is TGTGCCAGCAGCTCCGGGACAGGGGACACAGATACGCAGTATTTT.

This clone was detected only a few times. The chain joins TRBV10-2 to TRBJ2-7; D remains unclear. Germline CDR1 WSHSY, CDR2 SAAADI. The CDR3 is made up of 16 amino acids. V was trimmed by 3 bases and J by 0 bases, leaving 15 bases between them. The CDR3 loop reads CASSDFVGKSSYEQYF. In DNA, the CDR3 is TGCGCCAGCAGTGATTTTGTCGGTAAAAGCTCCTACGAGCAGTACTTC.

This clone was counted only a few times. The genes are TRBV7-9 and TRBJ2-5; D is undetermined. In germline, CDR1 is SEHNR, CDR2 FQNEAQ (reference sequence). This CDR3 contains 12 residues. V was clipped by 1 base and J by 3 bases, with 3 bases between them. CDR3 sequence reads: CASSLEEETQYF. The CDR3 nucleotides are TGTGCCAGCAGCTTAGAAGAAGAGACCCAGTACTTC.

The rearrangement links TRBV7-3 to TRBJ2-2, with 7 bases that match TRBD1. V shed 3 bases and J 5 bases; nucleotides not matched to a gene: 9. This CDR3 comprises 16 residues. Germline-derived CDR1 and CDR2 are SGHTA and FQGTGA. CDR3: CASSLGQGEDTGELFF. The CDR3 bases are TGTGCCAGCAGCTTGGGTCAGGGGGAAGATACCGGGGAGCTGTTTTTT.

The gene calls are TRBV6-6 and TRBJ1-1; 9 nucleotides align to TRBD1. CDR3 length: 15 amino acids. V was pared by 6 bases and J by 1 base, with 6 bases of the junction left unmatched. Per germline, CDR1 MNHNY and CDR2 SVGAGI (reference sequence). This chain's CDR3 is CASRNRGPQNTEAFF. The CDR3 nucleotides read TGTGCCAGCAGGAACAGGGGGCCTCAGAACACTGAAGCTTTCTTT.

The table lists this clone with many counts. The chain uses TRBV10-2 and TRBJ1-5; D remains ambiguous. The germline V gene has CDR1 WSHSY and CDR2 SAAADI. The V end was cut by 5 bases, the J end by 8 bases, with 16 bases between. There are 14 residues in the CDR3. CDR3 protein: CASSLNGVEEPQHF. The CDR3, as DNA: TGCGCCAGCAGTCTTAACGGGGTTGAGGAGCCCCAGCATTTT.

V is TRBV20-1 and J is TRBJ1-2; D is unclear. Germline assignment: CDR1 DFQATT and CDR2 SNEGSKA (reference sequence). The CDR3 is 8 residues long. V was trimmed by 6 bases and J by 8 bases, leaving 4 bases between them. The CDR3 here is CSAGGYTF. Written as DNA, the CDR3 is TGCAGTGCAGGGGGCTACACCTTC.

The rearrangement links TRBV5-4 to TRBJ2-7, with D tentatively TRBD1 (6 bases). This CDR3 has 14 amino acids. Germline V CDR1 and CDR2: SGHNT, YYREEE (reference sequence). Trimming shortened V by 2 bases and J by 2 bases, and 11 bases separated the two germline ends. CDR3 nucleotide sequence: TGTGCCAGCAGCTTCGTGGACAGACCCTACGAGCAGTACTTC. Translation: CASSFVDRPYEQYF.

The CDR3: CASSIATGGTEAFF. DNA of the CDR3: TGTGCCAGTAGTATCGCCACAGGGGGCACTGAAGCTTTCTTT. The chain carries TRBV19 and TRBJ1-1; TRBD1 matches at 8 bases. The germline V gene has CDR1 LNHDA and CDR2 SQIVND (reference sequence). This CDR3 has 14 residues. Trimming took 3 bases from V and 4 from J; bases not matched to a gene: 4.

The genes are TRBV18 and TRBJ2-7; TRBD1 agrees at 8 bases. Germline CDR1 and CDR2: KGHSH and LQKENI. J gave up 4 bases and V 3 bases, and 5 bases lay outside the gene matches. The length of the CDR3 is 14 residues. The CDR3 sequence: CASSPTGVIYEQYF. The CDR3 bases are TGTGCCAGCTCACCGACAGGGGTGATTTACGAGCAGTACTTC.

The rearrangement uses TRBV20-1 and TRBJ2-3, with D uncertain. This CDR3 is 11 amino acids long. Looked up from germline, CDR1 is DFQATT and CDR2 is SNEGSKA (reference sequence). Trimming took 1 base from V and 6 from J, leaving 5 bases between them. The CDR3: CSARGSDTQYF. DNA for the CDR3: TGCAGTGCTAGAGGTTCGGATACGCAGTATTTT.

CDR3 in DNA: TGCGCCAGCAGCCGCAATCCGGGACAGGGGGCCAGAGGCTACACCTTC. Residues: CASSRNPGQGARGYTF. This rearrangement joins TRBV5-1 to TRBJ1-2, with 12 bases fitting TRBD1. V lost 4 bases, J lost 8 bases, and 12 bases stayed unmatched. Germline V gene data show CDR1 as SGHRS and CDR2 as YFSETQ. The CDR3 is 16 amino acids.

The sample holds many counts of this clone. The rearrangement joins TRBV6-1 to TRBJ2-3; D is unclear. The germline V gene encodes CDR1 MNHNS and CDR2 SASEGT. Trimming removed 10 bases at V and 6 bases at J, with 11 bases between. The CDR3 length is 11 residues. The CDR3 nucleotides read TGTGCCACGAGCCCGATGGATACGCAGTATTTT. It encodes CATSPMDTQYF.

The rearrangement links TRBV28 to TRBJ1-3; possibly TRBD1 for D (5 bases). Trimming cost V 6 bases and J 0 bases, with 15 bases left between them. CDR1 is MDHEN, CDR2 SYDVKM, per germline. The CDR3 has 16 amino acids. The CDR3, as DNA: TGTGCCAGCAGCGGGGTAAGGGGAGGCTCTGGAAACACCATATATTTT. It specifies CASSGVRGGSGNTIYF.

This clone was counted once. The chain links TRBV29-1 to TRBJ2-1; D ambiguous. The CDR3 runs to 12 residues. CDR1 is SQVTM and CDR2 is ANQGSEA in the germline V gene. The V gene lost 7 bases and the J gene lost 4 bases, with 11 bases spanning the gap. The CDR3, as DNA: TGCAGCGCCTTAACCAATTACAATGAGCAGTTCTTC. Residues: CSALTNYNEQFF.

Many counts were recorded for this clone. The chain combines TRBV27 with TRBJ1-4; D may be TRBD1 (5 bases). Germline loops: CDR1 MNHEY, CDR2 SMNVEV (reference sequence). The CDR3 covers 16 residues. Trimming cost V 8 bases and J 1 base, with 17 bases left between them. The CDR3: CASSYGDGGTNEKLFF. The CDR3 nucleotides read TGTGCCAGCTCATATGGGGATGGGGGAACTAATGAAAAACTGTTTTTT.

V and J are TRBV28 and TRBJ2-1; D gene ambiguous. Trimming cost V 1 base and J 5 bases, with 15 bases left between them. Per germline, CDR1 MDHEN and CDR2 SYDVKM. The CDR3 sequence is 16 residues long. CDR3: CASSLSDLSKDNEQFF. The DNA for the CDR3 is TGTGCCAGCAGTTTATCGGACCTTTCGAAGGACAATGAGCAGTTCTTC. Filled out from reference TRBV28 and TRBJ2-1, the complete variable domain reads DVKVTQSSRYLVKRTGEKVFLECVQDMDHENMFWYRQDPGLGLRLIYFSYDVKMKEKGDIPEGYSVSREKKERFSLILESASTNQTSMYLCASSLSDLSKDNEQFFGPGTRLTVL.

The gene calls are TRBV27 and TRBJ2-7, with no clear D. This CDR3 region has 14 residues. The germline CDR1 and CDR2 sequences are MNHEY and SMNVEV (reference sequence). V lost 4 bases and J 3 bases, leaving 13 bases between the germline ends. CDR3 in amino acids: CASSSSLVHYEQYF. As DNA, the CDR3 is TGTGCCAGCAGTTCATCCCTAGTACACTACGAGCAGTACTTC.

This clone was seen a few times. CDR3 nucleotide sequence: TGTGCCAGCAACAACCTCGCCAGCGGGAGTATCGCCGGGGAGCTGTTTTTT. It is translated as CASNNLASGSIAGELFF. V gene TRBV7-9 combines with J gene TRBJ2-2; TRBD2 aligns across 8 bases. This CDR3 has 17 residues. CDR1 is SEHNR and CDR2 is FQNEAQ in the germline V gene (reference sequence). J was trimmed by 6 bases and V by 7 bases; bases with no gene match: 16.

This clone was counted between two and nine times. This chain links TRBV25-1 with TRBJ1-5; possibly TRBD1 for D (6 bases). The ends were cut back, 5 bases at V and 0 bases at J, with 17 bases in the middle. Per germline, CDR1 MGHDK and CDR2 SYGVNS. The CDR3 is 17 amino acids. CDR3 DNA: TGTGCCAGCAGTCAGACCGGGGGGGCAAATAGCAATCAGCCCCAGCATTTT. Translation gives CASSQTGGANSNQPQHF.

V and J are TRBV7-3 and TRBJ2-7, with 7 positions matching TRBD2. The CDR3 runs 15 residues. J lost 2 bases, V lost 5 bases, and 9 bases had no gene match. Germline-derived CDR1 and CDR2 are SGHTA and FQGTGA. The CDR3 sequence: CASSPPTSATYEQYF. In nucleotides, the CDR3 is TGTGCCAGCAGCCCACCCACTAGCGCCACCTACGAGCAGTACTTC.

The rearrangement joins TRBV27 to TRBJ2-5; the D gene is possibly TRBD1 (6 bases). Per germline, CDR1 MNHEY and CDR2 SMNVEV (reference sequence). The CDR3 is made up of 14 amino acids. V lost 6 bases to trimming and J lost 2 bases, with 13 bases between them. The DNA of the CDR3 is TGTGCCAGCAGACCCACAGGGAGACAAGAGACCCAGTACTTC. It encodes CASRPTGRQETQYF.

This chain joins TRBV7-2 and TRBJ2-1, with no clear D. The CDR3 loop spans 14 amino acids. The V gene lost 4 bases and the J gene lost 9 bases, with 16 bases spanning the gap. The germline V gene has CDR1 SGHTA and CDR2 FQGNSA. CDR3 protein: CASSYMGYTIEQFF. The DNA of the CDR3 is TGTGCCAGCAGCTATATGGGGTACACAATTGAGCAGTTCTTC.

The sample holds one count of this clone. Distinct nucleotide sequences in the sample also encode this CDR3. J is TRBJ2-7 and V is TRBV9; 7 nucleotides agree with TRBD1. This CDR3 spans 14 amino acids. V shed 2 bases, J shed 3 bases, and the junction held 5 bases outside the gene matches. CDR1 SGDLS and CDR2 YYNGEE come from the germline V gene. The CDR3 bases are TGTGCCAGCAGCGTGGGGGACAGCAGCTACGAGCAGTACTTC. Translated, it gives CASSVGDSSYEQYF.

DNA for the CDR3: TGCAGCGTTGAGGACCTCGAACACGAGCAGTACTTC. Its protein product is CSVEDLEHEQYF. The chain is built from TRBV29-1 and TRBJ2-7; D is unresolved. Germline-derived CDR1 and CDR2 are SQVTM and ANQGSEA. Trimming left V 3 bases short and J 5 bases short, with 11 bases between. This CDR3 spans 12 amino acids.